The clone carrying this T cell receptor beta chain is a singleton in its sample. Its antigen is not known. The protocol was immunoSEQ multiplex PCR, while the TCRdb copy is restricted to in-frame clones and leaves out a portion. The data hold over 15,000 clones, with less than 95% observed a single time. This sample is drawn from a study of OX40 agonist ivuxolimab in advanced cancers. Turning to the study itself: The group had a mean age of around 60 years, ranged from roughly 23 to 90, and was roughly 83% male. The study's findings and limits: The average count of expanded clones was higher among CD8+ T cells than among CD4+.

V was cut by 6 bases and J by 2 bases, with 17 bases left in between. Germline V lookup: CDR1 MNHEY, CDR2 SMNVEV (reference sequence). This CDR3 has 15 amino acids. Sequenced material: CD4+ or CD8+ T cells sorted from blood, taken in a trial of the OX40 agonist ivuxolimab. The source is an adult with an advanced solid tumor such as melanoma, head and neck, liver or kidney cancer. The chain is built from TRBV27 and TRBJ2-7; TRBD1 is a possible D gene (6 bases). The CDR3 reads CASSPGASEAYEQYF. The CDR3 DNA reads as TGTGCCAGCAGCCCAGGGGCCAGCGAAGCCTACGAGCAGTACTTC.